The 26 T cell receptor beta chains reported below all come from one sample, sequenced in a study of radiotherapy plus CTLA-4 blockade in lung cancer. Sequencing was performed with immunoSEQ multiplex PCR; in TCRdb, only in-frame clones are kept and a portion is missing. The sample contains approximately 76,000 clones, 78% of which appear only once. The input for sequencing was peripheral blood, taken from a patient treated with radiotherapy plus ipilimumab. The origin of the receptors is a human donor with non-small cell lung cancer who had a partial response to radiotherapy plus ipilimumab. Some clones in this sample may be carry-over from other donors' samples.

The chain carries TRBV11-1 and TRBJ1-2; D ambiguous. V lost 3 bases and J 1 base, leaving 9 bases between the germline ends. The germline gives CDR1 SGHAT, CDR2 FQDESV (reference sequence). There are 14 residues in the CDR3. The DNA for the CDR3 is TGTGCCAGCAGCTTGCAGGATGGTAACTATGGCTACACCTTC. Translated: CASSLQDGNYGYTF.

The CDR3 region has the DNA TGTGCCAGCAGTTTACTCGATCCAGGGGTATCGGCTGGCTACACCTTC. Protein product: CASSLLDPGVSAGYTF. The chain recombines TRBV28 with TRBJ1-2, with a tentative D call TRBD1 (6 bases). The CDR3 is made up of 16 amino acids. Trimming removed 2 bases at V and 7 bases at J, with 20 bases between. In germline, CDR1 is MDHEN, CDR2 SYDVKM.

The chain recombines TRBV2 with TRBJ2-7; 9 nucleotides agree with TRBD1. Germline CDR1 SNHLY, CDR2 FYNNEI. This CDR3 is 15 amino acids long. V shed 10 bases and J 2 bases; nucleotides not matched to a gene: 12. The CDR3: CAISSGQGMPYEQYF. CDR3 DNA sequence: TGTGCCATTTCATCCGGACAGGGGATGCCCTACGAGCAGTACTTC.

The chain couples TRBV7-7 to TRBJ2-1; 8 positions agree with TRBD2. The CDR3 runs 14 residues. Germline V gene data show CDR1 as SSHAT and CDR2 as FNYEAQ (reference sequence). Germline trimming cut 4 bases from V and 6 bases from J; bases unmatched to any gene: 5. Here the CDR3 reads CASSSGLVSNEQFF. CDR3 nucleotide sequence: TGTGCCAGCAGCTCGGGACTAGTAAGCAATGAGCAGTTCTTC.

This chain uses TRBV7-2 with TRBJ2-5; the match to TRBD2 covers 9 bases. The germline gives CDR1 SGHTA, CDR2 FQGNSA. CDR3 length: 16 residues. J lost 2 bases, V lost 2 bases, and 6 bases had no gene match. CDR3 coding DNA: TGTGCCAGCAGCTTATGGCCTAGCGGGACTCAAGAGACCCAGTACTTC. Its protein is CASSLWPSGTQETQYF. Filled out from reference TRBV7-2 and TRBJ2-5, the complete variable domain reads GAGVSQSPSNKVTEKGKDVELRCDPISGHTALYWYRQSLGQGLEFLIYFQGNSAPDKSGLPSDRFSAERTGGSVSTLTIQRTQQEDSAVYLCASSLWPSGTQETQYFGPGTRLLVL.

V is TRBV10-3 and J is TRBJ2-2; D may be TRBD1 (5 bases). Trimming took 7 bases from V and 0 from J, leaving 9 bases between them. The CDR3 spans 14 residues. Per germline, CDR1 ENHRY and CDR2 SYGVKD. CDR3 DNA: TGTGCCATCAAGGGGAATACGAACACCGGGGAGCTGTTTTTT. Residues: CAIKGNTNTGELFF.

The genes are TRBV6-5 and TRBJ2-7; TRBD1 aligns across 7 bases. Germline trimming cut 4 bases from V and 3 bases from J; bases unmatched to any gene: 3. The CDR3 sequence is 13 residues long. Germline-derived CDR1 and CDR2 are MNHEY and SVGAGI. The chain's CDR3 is CASSLTGNYEQYF. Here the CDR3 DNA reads TGTGCCAGCAGTTTGACAGGGAACTACGAGCAGTACTTC.

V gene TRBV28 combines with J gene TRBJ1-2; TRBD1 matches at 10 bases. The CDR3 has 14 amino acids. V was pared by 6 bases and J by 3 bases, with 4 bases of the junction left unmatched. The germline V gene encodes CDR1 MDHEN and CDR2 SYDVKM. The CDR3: CASRGTGEDYGYTF. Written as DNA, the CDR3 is TGTGCCAGCAGGGGGACAGGGGAGGACTATGGCTACACCTTC.

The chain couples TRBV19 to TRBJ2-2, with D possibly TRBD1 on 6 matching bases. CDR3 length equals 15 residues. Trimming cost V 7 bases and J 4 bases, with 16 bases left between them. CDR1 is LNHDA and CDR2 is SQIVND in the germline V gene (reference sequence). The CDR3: CASNGWGQGTGELFF. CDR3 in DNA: TGTGCCAGTAATGGTTGGGGGCAGGGCACCGGGGAGCTGTTTTTT.

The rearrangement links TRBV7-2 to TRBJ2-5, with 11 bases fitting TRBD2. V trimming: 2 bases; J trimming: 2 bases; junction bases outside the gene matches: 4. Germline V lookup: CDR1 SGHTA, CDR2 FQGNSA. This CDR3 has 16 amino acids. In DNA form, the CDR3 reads TGTGCCAGCAGCTTAAGGAGGACTAGCGGGCAAGAGACCCAGTACTTC. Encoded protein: CASSLRRTSGQETQYF.

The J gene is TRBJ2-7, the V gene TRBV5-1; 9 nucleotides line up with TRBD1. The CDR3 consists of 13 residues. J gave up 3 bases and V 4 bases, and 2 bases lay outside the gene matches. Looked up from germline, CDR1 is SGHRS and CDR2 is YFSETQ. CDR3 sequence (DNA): TGCGCCAGCAGCCGGGACAGGGTCTACGAGCAGTACTTC. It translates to CASSRDRVYEQYF.

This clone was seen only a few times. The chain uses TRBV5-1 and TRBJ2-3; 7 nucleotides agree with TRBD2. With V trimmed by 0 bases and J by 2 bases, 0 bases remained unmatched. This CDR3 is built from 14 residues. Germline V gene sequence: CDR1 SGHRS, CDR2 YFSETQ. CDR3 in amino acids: CASSLGLATDTQYF. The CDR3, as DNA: TGCGCCAGCAGCTTGGGACTAGCCACAGATACGCAGTATTTT.

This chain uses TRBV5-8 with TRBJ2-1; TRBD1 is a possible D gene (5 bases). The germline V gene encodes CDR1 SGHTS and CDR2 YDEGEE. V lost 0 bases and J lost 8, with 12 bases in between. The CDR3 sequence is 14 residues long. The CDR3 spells CASSLGRVRDEQFF. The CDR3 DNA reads TGTGCCAGCAGCTTGGGCAGGGTTCGGGATGAGCAGTTCTTC.

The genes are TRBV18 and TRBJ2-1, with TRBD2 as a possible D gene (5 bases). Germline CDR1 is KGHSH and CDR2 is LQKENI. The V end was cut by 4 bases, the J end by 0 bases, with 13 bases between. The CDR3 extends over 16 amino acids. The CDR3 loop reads CASSLAGSSSYNEQFF. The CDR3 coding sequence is TGTGCCAGCTCACTCGCGGGTTCGAGCTCCTACAATGAGCAGTTCTTC.

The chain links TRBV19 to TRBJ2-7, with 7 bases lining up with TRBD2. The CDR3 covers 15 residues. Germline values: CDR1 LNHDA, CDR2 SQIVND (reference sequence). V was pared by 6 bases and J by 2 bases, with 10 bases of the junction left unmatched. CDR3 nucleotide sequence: TGTGCCAGTAGCATGCTAGCGGAGGTTACCTACGAGCAGTACTTC. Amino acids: CASSMLAEVTYEQYF.

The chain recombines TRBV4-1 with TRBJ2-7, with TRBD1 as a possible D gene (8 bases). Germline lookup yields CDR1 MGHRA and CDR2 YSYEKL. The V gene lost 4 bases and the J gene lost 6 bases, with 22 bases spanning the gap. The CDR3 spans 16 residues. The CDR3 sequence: CASSLVQGAGVFEQYF. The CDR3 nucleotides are TGCGCCAGCAGCCTAGTGCAGGGGGCGGGAGTATTCGAGCAGTACTTC.

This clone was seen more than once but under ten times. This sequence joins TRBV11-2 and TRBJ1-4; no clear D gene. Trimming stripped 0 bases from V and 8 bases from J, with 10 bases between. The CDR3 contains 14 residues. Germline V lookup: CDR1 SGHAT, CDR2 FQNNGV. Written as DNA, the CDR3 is TGTGCCAGCAGCTTAGATCTGTTGGGCGAAAAACTGTTTTTT. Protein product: CASSLDLLGEKLFF.

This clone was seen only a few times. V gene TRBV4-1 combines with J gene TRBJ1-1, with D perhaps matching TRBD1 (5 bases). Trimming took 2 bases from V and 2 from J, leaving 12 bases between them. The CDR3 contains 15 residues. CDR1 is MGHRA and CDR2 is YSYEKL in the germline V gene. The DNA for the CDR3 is TGCGCCAGCAGCCAACCGCGGAGGGGCAACACTGAAGCTTTCTTT. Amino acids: CASSQPRRGNTEAFF.

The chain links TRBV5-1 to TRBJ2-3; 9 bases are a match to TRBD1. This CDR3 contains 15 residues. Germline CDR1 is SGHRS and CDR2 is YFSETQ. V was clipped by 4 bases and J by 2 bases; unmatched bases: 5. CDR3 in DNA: TGCGCCAGCAGCGCCGGGGACAGGGCCACAGATACGCAGTATTTT. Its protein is CASSAGDRATDTQYF.

The DNA for the CDR3 is TGTGCCAGCAGCCCTGGACTAGCGGGGCTCCAGTTTACGCAGTATTTT. Protein product: CASSPGLAGLQFTQYF. J is TRBJ2-3 and V is TRBV5-4; 12 bases match TRBD2. This CDR3 is 16 amino acids long. The V gene end was trimmed by 4 bases and the J gene end by 8 bases; junction bases not matched to a gene: 11. Per the germline V gene, CDR1 is SGHNT and CDR2 is YYREEE (reference sequence).

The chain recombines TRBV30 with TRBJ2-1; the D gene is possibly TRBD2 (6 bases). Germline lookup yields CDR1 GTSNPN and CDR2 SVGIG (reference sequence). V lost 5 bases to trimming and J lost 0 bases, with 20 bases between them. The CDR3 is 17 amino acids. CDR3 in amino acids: CAWDQYGSGFSYNEQFF. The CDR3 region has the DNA TGTGCCTGGGATCAATACGGGAGTGGCTTCTCCTACAATGAGCAGTTCTTC.

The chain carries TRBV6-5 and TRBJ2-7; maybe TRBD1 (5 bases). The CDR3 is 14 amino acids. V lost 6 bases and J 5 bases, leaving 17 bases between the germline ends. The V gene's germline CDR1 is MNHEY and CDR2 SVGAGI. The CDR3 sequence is CASSRASFLNEQYF. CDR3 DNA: TGTGCCAGCAGCAGGGCTTCTTTTCTCAACGAGCAGTACTTC.

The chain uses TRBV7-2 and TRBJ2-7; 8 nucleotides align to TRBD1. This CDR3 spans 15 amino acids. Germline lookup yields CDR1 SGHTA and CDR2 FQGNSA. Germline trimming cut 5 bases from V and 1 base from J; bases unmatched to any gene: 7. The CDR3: CASSLGGTGSYEQYF. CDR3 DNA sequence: TGTGCCAGCAGCCTAGGAGGGACAGGATCCTACGAGCAGTACTTC.

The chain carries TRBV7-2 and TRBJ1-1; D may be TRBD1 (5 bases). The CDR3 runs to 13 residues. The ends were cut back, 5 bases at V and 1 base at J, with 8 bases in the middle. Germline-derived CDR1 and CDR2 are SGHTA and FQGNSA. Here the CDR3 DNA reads TGTGCCAGCAGCCTAGGACAGAACACTGAAGCTTTCTTT. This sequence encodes CASSLGQNTEAFF.

CDR3 residues: CSASRSHGQYF. The CDR3, as DNA: TGCAGTGCTAGCCGGTCGCATGGGCAGTACTTC. The genes are TRBV20-1 and TRBJ2-7, with D uncertain. V was trimmed by 3 bases and J by 9 bases, leaving 12 bases between them. Looked up from germline, CDR1 is DFQATT and CDR2 is SNEGSKA (reference sequence). There are 11 residues in the CDR3.

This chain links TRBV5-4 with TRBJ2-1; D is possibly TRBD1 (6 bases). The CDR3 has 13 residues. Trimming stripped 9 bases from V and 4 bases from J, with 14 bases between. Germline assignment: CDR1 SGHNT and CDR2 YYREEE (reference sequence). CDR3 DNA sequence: TGTGCCACCCAATTGGGACAATACAATGAGCAGTTCTTC. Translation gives CATQLGQYNEQFF.